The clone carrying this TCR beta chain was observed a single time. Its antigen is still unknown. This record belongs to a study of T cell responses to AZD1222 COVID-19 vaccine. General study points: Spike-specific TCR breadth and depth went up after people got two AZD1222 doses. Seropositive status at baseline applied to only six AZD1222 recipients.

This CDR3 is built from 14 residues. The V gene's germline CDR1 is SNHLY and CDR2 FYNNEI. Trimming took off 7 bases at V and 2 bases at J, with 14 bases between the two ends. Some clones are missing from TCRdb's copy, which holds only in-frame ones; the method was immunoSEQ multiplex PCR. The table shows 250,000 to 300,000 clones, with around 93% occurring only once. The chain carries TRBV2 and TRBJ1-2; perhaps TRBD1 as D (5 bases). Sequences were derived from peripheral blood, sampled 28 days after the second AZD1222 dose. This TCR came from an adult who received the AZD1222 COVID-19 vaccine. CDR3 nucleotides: TGTGCCAGCACCTCAGAGGAGGGGAACTATGGCTACACCTTC. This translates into CASTSEEGNYGYTF.